This T cell receptor (beta chain) is from a study of T cells in Graves' hyperthyroidism and ophthalmopathy (dated by TCRdb to the late 2010s). Looking at the study overall: Peripheral blood samples were taken at the time of initial diagnosis, prior to any treatment. To identify distinguishing TCR V-J signatures, a discovery cohort of 100 or so patients was used, comprising 40 to 45 with Graves' ophthalmopathy and about 59 with stable Graves' hyperthyroidism. An independent validation cohort of 18 to 20 hyperthyroidism patients and 15 or so patients who later progressed to ophthalmopathy tested prospective prediction of ophthalmopathy. The approximately 90 discovery patients were randomly split 7:3 into training and test sets. In about 6 Graves' hyperthyroidism patients, the study also compared T-cell repertoires from thyroid tissue with T-cell repertoires from blood. After sampling, hyperthyroidism patients received methimazole starting at 30 mg daily, and ophthalmopathy patients received high-dose intravenous methylprednisolone. According to the paper, TCR Vbeta CDR3 sequencing was carried out on 135 peripheral blood samples, which came from 40 to 45 ophthalmopathy, under 85 hyperthyroidism and some 17 progressor patients. The research as a whole found: Sample size was not statistically predetermined, and blinding of investigators to group allocation was not performed. Most expanded thyroid clonotypes (frequency above 0.001) were also found in blood, which suggests that blood repertoires may mirror thyroid immune responses. During validation, the model predicted progression to ophthalmopathy a median of around 6 months ahead of onset, with roughly 65% sensitivity and about 72% specificity. In cross-validation, a model built on a 13 V-J signature told ophthalmopathy apart from stable hyperthyroidism with approximately 90% sensitivity and around 84% specificity, and in testing the same model reached 80%/75%.

Clipping removes 8 bases from V and 5 bases from J, with 9 as the unmatched junction base count. Including the terminal cysteine and phenylalanine, the CDR3 comprises 13 residues. Of the read, only the CDR3 DNA is kept; its 39 bases are in frame from base 1. Taken from the germline V gene (reference sequence), the CDR1 and CDR2 loops are SEHNR and FQNEAQ. This clonotype was observed a handful of times. Its specific antigen is unknown. A much larger clone is a single base away; this may be a read error. A patient counted as having stable Graves' hyperthyroidism if no progression to ophthalmopathy occurred over 18 months of follow-up. Hyperthyroidism patients were aged 18 to 65 years and newly diagnosed, with disease duration of less than 2 months. Any patient with an uncontrolled infection, another autoimmune disease, pregnancy or lactation was excluded. Diagnoses relied on clinical symptoms, serum thyroxine and TRAb, thyroid ultrasound and orbital computed tomography. Ficoll-Paque density gradient centrifugation was used to isolate PBMCs from 8.5 to 10 ml of fresh peripheral blood. Trizol reagent was used to extract total RNA, and RNA quality was then checked on an Agilent 2100 Bioanalyzer.

TCR beta CDR3 regions were amplified from RNA transcripts. The first round of RT-PCR for the TCR CDR3 was performed with the HTBI primer set and the Qiagen OneStep RT-PCR kit. Libraries were constructed in a second round of multiplex PCR, after which size selection and purification were performed. Sequencing of the libraries was done on an Illumina HiSeq2000 using paired-end 100 bp reads. Processing in the source paper ran as follows. SOAPnuke was used to process the raw data, throwing out any read that contained adapters or uncalled bases, had a mean Phred below 15, or lacked an exact constant-primer or identifier match. High-quality paired reads were merged using COPE v1.2.5, and each unique nucleotide sequence was defined as a clonotype. Clonotypes were aligned to IMGT TRBV, TRBD and TRBJ reference segments using MiTCR v1.1. The analysis was restricted to V-J combinations with a frequency above 0.0001, which together covered 99.2% of the repertoires. The TCS score was defined as the ratio of F50 (clonal expansion) to E x V (chaos), calculated using BLOSUM62-based TCRdist between CDR3 peptides within each V-J. Welch's t-statistics and random forest reduced fewer than 600 V-J features to roughly 13, which were used in a naive Bayes classifier (R e1071). The public reads were reprocessed in TCRdb via fastp at Q25 and MiXCR, keeping in-frame beta chains. CDR3 protein duplicates are merged, each entry listing the most common genes and DNA. TCRdb's processing, not the authors' own work, is the source of the V and J calls. A total of hundreds of thousands of distinct CDR3 sequences appear in this sample, approximately 14% of them only once. Together, the top ten hold roughly a tenth of the sample.

The sequence was collected from a woman under 30 with Graves' hyperthyroidism. The rearrangement joined TRBV7-9 to TRBJ2-7; TRBD1 lines up with 7 middle nucleotides. The sequenced sample consisted of blood. The CDR3 protein is CASCMTGTHEQYF. The sequenced DNA: TGTGCCAGCTGCATGACAGGGACACACGAGCAGTACTTC. Extended through the reference TRBV7-9 and TRBJ2-7 proteins, this CDR3 yields the full variable domain: DTGVSQNPRHKITKRGQNVTFRCDPISEHNRLYWYRQTLGQGPEFLTYFQNEAQLEKSRLLSDRFSAERPKGSFSTLEIQRTEQGDSAMYLCASCMTGTHEQYFGPGTRLTVT.